This TCR beta chain was sequenced for a study of tumor-infiltrating lymphocytes in primary liver carcinoma. In germline, CDR1 is SEHNR, CDR2 FQNEAQ (reference sequence). The CDR3 totals 16 residues. Researchers generated TCR beta cDNA from roughly 520 ng of total RNA, relying on a constant-region primer. Investigators got TCR beta libraries out of three nested multiplex PCR rounds, done with slightly modified ARM-PCR. Researchers ran the first two PCR rounds for roughly 11 cycles each with TRBV1-TRBV30 forward primers and a C-beta reverse primer. TCRdb analysed the multiplex PCR reads with MiXCR anew, one entry per CDR3 protein. Among 330,000 or so distinct CDR3 sequences, roughly 61% were seen once, and the ten largest hold about 6.3%. About this clonotype itself: An end of the junction differs from the germline gene, which may be a read error.

Extraction also yielded germline DNA, while blood RNA was obtained from unsorted whole blood. This chain joins TRBV7-9 and TRBJ2-5; D is unresolved. The receptor's source is a man aged 35-49 years with primary liver carcinoma and hepatitis B virus infection. Sequences were obtained from peripheral blood. DNA of the CDR3: TGTGCCAGCAGCTCCCTCCTGGTGGCGCCGCAAGAGACCCGGTACTTC. It encodes CASSSLLVAPQETRYF.